This is a list of T cell receptor beta chains from one sample in a study of blood T cell repertoires in COVID-19. TCRdb's table, derived via immunoSEQ multiplex PCR, lists solely in-frame clones and lacks some. The table shows approximately 130,000 clones, with 80% to 90% occurring only once. The sequenced material came from peripheral blood. Receptor source: a man between 65 and 85 years old with active or convalescent COVID-19. Both conserved end residues are part of each CDR3.

j_call	v_call	cdr3_aa
TRBJ2-7	TRBV21-1	CASSLRGGQGYEQYF
TRBJ1-2	TRBV3-1/TRBV3-2	CASSQDLTESDGYTF
TRBJ2-3	TRBV11-3	CASSLSGISDTQYF
TRBJ2-7	TRBV28	CASKLAGTSEQYF
TRBJ1-2	TRBV27	CASSNYQPGQKYGYTF
TRBJ1-1	TRBV2	CASSVLESNTEAFF
TRBJ1-2	TRBV4-1	CASSQSDRFVAGHYGYTF
TRBJ2-2	TRBV6-5	CASTSGGNTGELFF
TRBJ2-1	TRBV14	CASSQDTRLYYNEQFF
TRBJ2-3	TRBV10-1	CASSEPGLAGDTQYF
TRBJ2-3	TRBV6-5	CASSFTSGISTDTQYF
TRBJ1-5	TRBV5-6	CASSRREGITQPQHF
TRBJ2-3	TRBV19	CASSTDRGWGTDTQYF
TRBJ1-1	TRBV6-5	CASRTTNTEAFF
TRBJ1-5	TRBV23-1	CASSQSYRASNQPQHF
TRBJ2-1	TRBV5-1	CASSLGQGFNEQFF
TRBJ1-5	TRBV18	CASSTIHGGNQPQHF
TRBJ2-1	TRBV13	CASSSARAGYNEQFF
TRBJ2-1	TRBV2	CASSDGGEQFF
TRBJ2-7	TRBV27	CASSSPGRPPYEQYF
TRBJ1-4	TRBV7-9	CASSPGTGVEKLFF
TRBJ1-1	TRBV6-5	CATAPGGAAFF
TRBJ1-5	TRBV27	CASRVHSNSNQPQHF
TRBJ2-7	TRBV6-5	CASSTLYEQYF
TRBJ2-1	TRBV19	CASIPSAGSGYNEQFF
TRBJ1-1	TRBV27	CASSLLGTGYTEAFF
TRBJ2-7	TRBV11-3	CASSSSGYEQYF
TRBJ2-3	TRBV27	CASSLRPGLQDTQYF
TRBJ1-5	TRBV10-3	CAISGSGVEEPQHF
TRBJ2-5	TRBV9	CASSAGRGGGGTQYF
TRBJ2-6	TRBV7-2	CASSSTHRRGANVLTF
TRBJ2-1	TRBV2	CASSEAVASDYNEQFF
TRBJ2-1	TRBV7-6	CASSLDGSSYNEQFF
TRBJ2-2	TRBV7-9	CASSPYGGAETGELFF
TRBJ1-2	TRBV6-6	CASSYAYRDGYTF
TRBJ1-2	TRBV28	CASAGTHSQGYYGYTF
TRBJ2-6	TRBV5-6	CASSLGHLTGANVLTF
TRBJ2-3	TRBV5-6	CASSLTGARDTQYF
TRBJ1-3	TRBV9	CASSEGNTIYF